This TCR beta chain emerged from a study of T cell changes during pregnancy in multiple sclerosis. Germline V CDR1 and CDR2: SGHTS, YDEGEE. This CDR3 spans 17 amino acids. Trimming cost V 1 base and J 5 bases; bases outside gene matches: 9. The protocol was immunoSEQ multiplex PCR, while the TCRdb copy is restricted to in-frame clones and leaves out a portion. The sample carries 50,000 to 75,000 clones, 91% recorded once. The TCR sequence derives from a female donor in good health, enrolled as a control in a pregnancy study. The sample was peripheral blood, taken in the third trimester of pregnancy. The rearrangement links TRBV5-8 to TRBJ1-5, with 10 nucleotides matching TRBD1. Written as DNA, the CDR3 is TGTGCCAGCAGCTTGTGGTCTGGGACAGGGGTGTATCAGCCCCAGCATTTT. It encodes CASSLWSGTGVYQPQHF.